The present entry profiles one T cell receptor beta chain with its context. Its antigen is currently unknown. This sample is part of a study of cytomegalovirus exposure and HLA in healthy donors. Whole-study context: The approximately 120 validation repertoires matched the 600 to 700 first-cohort repertoires in platform, a later analysis reported.

Findings and limits, study-wide: The dataset shows that most TCR sequences were rare, while some public TCRs occurred in many donors. Cytomegalovirus-associated status was assigned to more than 150 TCR beta chains.

Per the germline V gene, CDR1 is MNHNY and CDR2 is SVGAGI (reference sequence). With V trimmed by 4 bases and J by 5 bases, 0 bases remained unmatched. There are 12 residues in the CDR3. From the roughly 110-subject validation cohort, which was separate from the roughly 710-subject first cohort, the donors were drawn. Libraries were prepared by immunoSEQ multiplex PCR; TCRdb keeps only in-frame clonotypes and omits some of them. The sample gives about 130,000 clones, about 91% of which show up once; roughly 9.3% is in the top ten. The specimen sequenced was PBMCs. V usage is TRBV6-6 and J usage is TRBJ2-5; 8 bases agree with TRBD1. This TCR was sampled from a woman between 18 and 29 years old in good health and CMV-seropositive. The CDR3 protein is CASSWTGETQYF. In DNA, the CDR3 is TGTGCCAGCAGTTGGACAGGGGAGACCCAGTACTTC.